The clone carrying this T cell receptor beta chain was counted between two and nine times. This sample stems from a study of blood T cell repertoires in COVID-19. Participants were aged 18 to 89 years from 24 US areas. Cohort 3 recovered donors had two negative PCRs, clearance, or symptom resolution. Trimming left V 2 bases short and J 5 bases short, with 4 bases between. The CDR3 runs 11 residues. Assay used: immunoSEQ multiplex PCR; TCRdb lists only in-frame clones, some missing. The profile shows about 300,000 clones, 80% to 90% of them singletons. The gene calls are TRBV12-3 or TRBV12-4 and TRBJ2-7; D is unresolved. The receptor was isolated from a man aged 30-40 years who had recovered from COVID-19. The material sequenced was PBMCs or T cells enriched from blood (not recorded which). The CDR3 DNA sequence: TGTGCCAGCAGTTTACTCCACGAGCAGTACTTC. Its translation: CASSLLHEQYF.